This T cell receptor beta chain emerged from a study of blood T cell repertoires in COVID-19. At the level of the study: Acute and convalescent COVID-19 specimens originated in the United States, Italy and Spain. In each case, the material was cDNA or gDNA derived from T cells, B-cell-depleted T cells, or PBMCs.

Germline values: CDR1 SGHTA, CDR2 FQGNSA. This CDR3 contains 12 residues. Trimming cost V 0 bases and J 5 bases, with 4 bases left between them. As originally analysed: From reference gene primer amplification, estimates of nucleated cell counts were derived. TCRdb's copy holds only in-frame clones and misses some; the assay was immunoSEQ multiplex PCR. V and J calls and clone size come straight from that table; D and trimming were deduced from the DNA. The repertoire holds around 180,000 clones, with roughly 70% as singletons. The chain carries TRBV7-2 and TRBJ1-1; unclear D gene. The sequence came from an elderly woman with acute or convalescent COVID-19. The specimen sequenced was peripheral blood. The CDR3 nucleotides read TGTGCCAGCAGCTTAGCCGGGACTGAAGCTTTCTTT. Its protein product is CASSLAGTEAFF.